This TCR beta chain emerged from a study of blood T cell repertoires in COVID-19. Overall study: The origin of the acute and convalescent COVID-19 samples was the United States, Italy and Spain.

Under the authors' procedure: Researchers report that nucleated cell counts were estimated from reference gene primer amplification. Method: immunoSEQ multiplex PCR; TCRdb's copy keeps in-frame clones and lacks some. The D gene and trimming were derived from the DNA, and the V and J assignments and clone size from that table. This sample carries roughly 90,000 clones, over 80% of them seen once, and the ten largest clones take 16%. With 4 bases clipped from V and 0 bases from J, the junction kept 9 bases outside the gene matches. Germline CDR1 is LGHNA and CDR2 is YNFKEQ. The CDR3 is 18 amino acids. The V gene is TRBV4-2, the J gene TRBJ2-1; 10 bases line up with TRBD2. The specimen sequenced was peripheral blood. The TCR comes from a woman aged 80 or older with active or convalescent COVID-19. The CDR3 sequence: CASSRGSSGGSSYNEQFF. The CDR3 region has the DNA TGTGCCAGCAGCCGGGGTTCTAGCGGGGGAAGCTCCTACAATGAGCAGTTCTTC.